The T cell receptor beta chain under discussion was sequenced for a study of CD8+CD57+ T cells in acquired aplastic anemia. Study details: The sorted CD4+ and CD8+ cells yielded an average approximately 3.2 ug of DNA. Study findings and constraints: No significant patient-versus-control difference appeared in CD8+ Simpson's diversity.

On this clonotype itself: What it binds is unknown. A much larger clonotype is one base distant, so this may be a read error.

Germline CDR1 and CDR2: ENHRY and SYGVKD. This CDR3 spans 15 amino acids. V lost 6 bases, J lost 4 bases, and 18 bases lay in between. TCR beta VDJ combinations and CDR3 sequences were profiled from genomic DNA. TCRdb fed the reads into MiXCR, producing one record per CDR3 protein. The sample lists hundreds of thousands of distinct CDR3 sequences, 60% to 80% occurring once. The clonotype comes from a human donor in good health, serving as a control. Specimen: sorted CD4+, CD8+, or CD8+CD57+ T cells (not recorded which) from PBMCs. The chain recombines TRBV10-3 with TRBJ1-1; weak D call: TRBD1 (6 bases). CDR3: CAISLEGGAVTEAFF. CDR3 DNA: TGTGCCATCAGCTTAGAGGGGGGGGCGGTCACTGAAGCTTTCTTT.